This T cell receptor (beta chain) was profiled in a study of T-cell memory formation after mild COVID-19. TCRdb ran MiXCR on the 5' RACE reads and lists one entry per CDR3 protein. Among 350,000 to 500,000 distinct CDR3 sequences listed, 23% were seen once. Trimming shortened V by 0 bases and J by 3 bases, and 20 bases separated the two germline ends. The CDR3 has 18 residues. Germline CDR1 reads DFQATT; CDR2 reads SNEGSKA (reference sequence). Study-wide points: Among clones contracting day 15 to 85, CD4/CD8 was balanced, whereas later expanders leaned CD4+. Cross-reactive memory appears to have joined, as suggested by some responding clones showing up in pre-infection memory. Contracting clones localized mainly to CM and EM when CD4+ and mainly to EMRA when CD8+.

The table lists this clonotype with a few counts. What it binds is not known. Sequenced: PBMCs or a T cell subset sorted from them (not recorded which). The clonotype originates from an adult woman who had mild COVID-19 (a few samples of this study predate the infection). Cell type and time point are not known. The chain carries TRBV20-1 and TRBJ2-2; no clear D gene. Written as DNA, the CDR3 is TGCAGTGCTAGAGATGTAAGAGAGGCCCTTAATGACACCGGGGAGCTGTTTTTT. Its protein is CSARDVREALNDTGELFF.